These 31 T cell receptor beta chains were all obtained from the same sample, sequenced in a study of PD-1 blockade in classical Hodgkin lymphoma. Libraries were prepared by immunoSEQ multiplex PCR; TCRdb keeps only in-frame clonotypes and omits some of them. The repertoire has 90,000 to 130,000 clones, 89% of them found once; the top ten carry less than 20%. Every patient had relapsed following autologous stem cell transplantation, and cohorts differed in brentuximab vedotin exposure. The sample consisted of peripheral blood mononuclear cells (PBMCs), taken before the second cycle of nivolumab. Every receptor here comes from a human donor with classical Hodgkin lymphoma.

The chain links TRBV6-1 to TRBJ2-2, with TRBD2 matching 7 bases. The CDR3 contains 14 residues. The ends lost 8 bases at V and 3 bases at J; junction bases unmatched: 6. Germline V lookup: CDR1 MNHNS, CDR2 SASEGT. The CDR3 reads CASAGRAYTGELFF. The CDR3 DNA reads as TGTGCCAGCGCGGGGAGGGCTTACACCGGGGAGCTGTTTTTT.

The rearrangement links TRBV7-9 to TRBJ2-4; TRBD2 aligns across 7 bases. CDR3 size: 14 residues. Germline V gene sequence: CDR1 SEHNR, CDR2 FQNEAQ (reference sequence). V lost 1 base, J lost 9 bases, and 6 bases stayed unmatched. For the CDR3, the DNA is TGTGCCAGCAGCTTAGGGCCAGGCGGGGGCATTCAGTACTTC. Protein: CASSLGPGGGIQYF.

The genes are TRBV4-1 and TRBJ1-1; 7 bases match TRBD1. This CDR3 spans 15 amino acids. CDR1 and CDR2 (germline): MGHRA, YSYEKL. The ends lost 0 bases at V and 0 bases at J; junction bases unmatched: 1. The CDR3 nucleotides are TGCGCCAGCAGCCAAGAAAGGGGGCTGAACACTGAAGCTTTCTTT. Protein: CASSQERGLNTEAFF.

The J gene is TRBJ1-4, the V gene TRBV28; no definite D call. With 9 bases removed from V and 6 bases from J, the gap between germline ends came to 8 bases. The CDR3 spans 11 residues. Germline V gene sequence: CDR1 MDHEN, CDR2 SYDVKM. As DNA, the CDR3 is TGTGCCAGTGCCCTTTATGAAAAACTGTTTTTT. It yields the protein CASALYEKLFF.

This chain joins TRBV9 and TRBJ2-1; D unresolved. This CDR3 is built from 15 residues. Trimming removed 6 bases at V and 0 bases at J, with 13 bases between. CDR1 SGDLS and CDR2 YYNGEE come from the germline V gene. CDR3 amino acids: CASTVSPSSYNEQFF. The CDR3 DNA is TGTGCCAGCACCGTTTCACCGAGCTCCTACAATGAGCAGTTCTTC.

This clone came up a few times. The J gene is TRBJ1-1, the V gene TRBV19; unclear D gene. This CDR3 contains 15 residues. The V end was cut by 3 bases, the J end by 5 bases, with 16 bases between. Germline V gives CDR1 LNHDA, CDR2 SQIVND (reference sequence). This CDR3 reads CASSMGGLPGTEAFF. CDR3 DNA: TGTGCCAGTAGTATGGGAGGGTTACCGGGGACTGAAGCTTTCTTT. Full variable domain (remainder filled in from reference TRBV19 and TRBJ1-1): DGGITQSPKYLFRKEGQNVTLSCEQNLNHDAMYWYRQDPGQGLRLIYYSQIVNDFQKGDIAEGYSVSREKKESFPLTVTSAQKNPTAFYLCASSMGGLPGTEAFFGQGTRLTVV.

The genes are TRBV28 and TRBJ2-7, with 13 bases aligning to TRBD2. Germline values: CDR1 MDHEN, CDR2 SYDVKM. V trimming: 4 bases; J trimming: 1 base; junction bases outside the gene matches: 4. This CDR3 contains 16 residues. CDR3 nucleotides: TGTGCCAGCAGTTATCGGACTAGCGGGAGTTCCTACGAGCAGTACTTC. Encoded protein: CASSYRTSGSSYEQYF.

The chain recombines TRBV5-1 with TRBJ1-2; 11 positions agree with TRBD1. The CDR3 contains 16 residues. V lost 2 bases, J lost 1 base, and 4 bases stayed unmatched. Germline CDR1 and CDR2: SGHRS and YFSETQ. The CDR3 spells CASSFGQGAINYGYTF. CDR3 nucleotide sequence: TGCGCCAGCAGCTTCGGACAGGGGGCCATTAACTATGGCTACACCTTC.

The genes are TRBV6-1 and TRBJ1-3, with a weak D call TRBD1 (5 bases). This CDR3 region has 14 residues. Germline V gene lookup returns CDR1 MNHNS and CDR2 SASEGT. The V end was cut by 6 bases, the J end by 0 bases, with 9 bases between. DNA for the CDR3: TGTGCCAGCAGCGGGGGGTCCTCTGGAAACACCATATATTTT. Protein product: CASSGGSSGNTIYF.

V usage is TRBV10-3 and J usage is TRBJ1-3, with D uncertain. The germline V and J ends were trimmed by 8 bases and 9 bases, with 14 bases remaining between them. CDR1 and CDR2 from the germline V gene are ENHRY and SYGVKD. The CDR3 runs 12 residues. The CDR3 DNA reads TGTGCCATCGAAGGCTTGTCGGGCACCATATATTTT. Its protein is CAIEGLSGTIYF.

The chain is built from TRBV19 and TRBJ1-4; no definite D call. In germline, CDR1 is LNHDA, CDR2 SQIVND (reference sequence). The V end lost 3 bases, the J end lost 5 bases, and 19 bases lay between the germline ends. The CDR3 length is 17 residues. CDR3 sequence (DNA): TGTGCCAGTAGTATTCTAGCGGCCGCGAGGGTGAATGAAAAACTGTTTTTT. It specifies CASSILAAARVNEKLFF.

The V gene is TRBV11-1, the J gene TRBJ1-3; possible D gene TRBD1, 6 bases. This CDR3 is 16 amino acids long. V was shortened by 5 bases and J by 0 bases, with 14 bases between the two germline ends. Germline-derived CDR1 and CDR2 are SGHAT and FQDESV (reference sequence). As DNA, the CDR3 is TGTGCCAGCAGCCACGGGACAACCTCCTCTGGAAACACCATATATTTT. Translated, it gives CASSHGTTSSGNTIYF.

J is TRBJ2-1 and V is TRBV6-1; D might be TRBD1 (6 bases). V lost 4 bases, J lost 8 bases, and 12 bases lay in between. The germline V gene encodes CDR1 MNHNS and CDR2 SASEGT. The CDR3 covers 13 residues. CDR3 nucleotide sequence: TGTGCCAGCAGTGCCCAGGGGAAGCATGAGCAGTTCTTC. It codes for CASSAQGKHEQFF.

The rearrangement links TRBV5-1 to TRBJ1-4; 8 bases map to TRBD1. The CDR3 sequence is 16 residues long. The V segment lost 3 bases and the J segment 3 bases; nucleotides outside the gene matches: 7. Germline lookup yields CDR1 SGHRS and CDR2 YFSETQ. The CDR3 bases are TGCGCCAGCAGCTCATCGGGGGACAGGCCTAATGAAAAACTGTTTTTT. Translation gives CASSSSGDRPNEKLFF.

The rearrangement joins TRBV6-5 to TRBJ2-3; tentatively, D is TRBD1 (6 bases). Trimming left V 2 bases short and J 1 base short, with 10 bases between. Germline V gives CDR1 MNHEY, CDR2 SVGAGI. The CDR3 extends over 15 amino acids. CDR3 nucleotides: TGTGCCAGCAGTTACCTGGACAGACGCACAGATACGCAGTATTTT. This codes for CASSYLDRRTDTQYF.

The chain couples TRBV2 to TRBJ2-7; 7 nucleotides agree with TRBD1. The CDR3 extends over 12 amino acids. Germline loops: CDR1 SNHLY, CDR2 FYNNEI. Trimming removed 10 bases from V and 4 bases from J; junction bases left unmatched: 7. The CDR3 sequence: CANRGGGYEQYF. The CDR3 region has the DNA TGTGCCAACCGAGGGGGCGGGTACGAGCAGTACTTC.

The rearrangement joins TRBV30 to TRBJ1-1, with TRBD1 matching over 10 bases. Germline CDR1 GTSNPN, CDR2 SVGIG (reference sequence). The CDR3 extends over 13 amino acids. V lost 1 base, J lost 11 bases, and 7 bases stayed unmatched. As DNA, the CDR3 is TGTGCCTGGAGTGGACAGGGGGCGTATTTGGCTTTCTTT. Amino acid sequence: CAWSGQGAYLAFF.

This clone showed up just once. The chain links TRBV5-5 to TRBJ1-4, with D unresolved. The ends were cut back, 3 bases at V and 6 bases at J, with 6 bases in the middle. The CDR3 consists of 12 residues. Germline CDR1 is SGHKS and CDR2 is YYEKEE (reference sequence). The CDR3 region has the DNA TGTGCCAGCAGCTCTGCTGATGAAAAACTGTTTTTT. Translated: CASSSADEKLFF.

This clone was recorded only once. The rearrangement links TRBV21-1 to TRBJ1-1. TRBV21-1 is designated a pseudogene. This CDR3 is 14 amino acids long. The CDR3 spells CASSKGGANTEAFF. The CDR3 DNA sequence: TGTGCCAGCAGCAAAGGAGGGGCGAACACTGAAGCTTTCTTT.

This clone was detected only once. The chain employs TRBV29-1 and TRBJ1-2; 9 bases match TRBD1. CDR1 and CDR2 from the germline V gene are SQVTM and ANQGSEA. CDR3 size: 14 residues. Unmatched junction bases numbered 1, after V lost 0 bases and J lost 2 bases. The CDR3: CSVEEGTGNYGYTF. The CDR3 bases are TGCAGCGTTGAAGAGGGGACAGGGAACTATGGCTACACCTTC.

The V and J genes are TRBV5-1 and TRBJ2-1; 12 bases are shared with TRBD2. The CDR3 is 15 residues long. Germline values: CDR1 SGHRS, CDR2 YFSETQ. Unmatched junction bases numbered 10, after V lost 5 bases and J lost 10 bases. The CDR3 nucleotides are TGCGCCAGCAGGCCGACTAGCGGGAGCCTACAGGAGCAGTTCTTC. Its protein product is CASRPTSGSLQEQFF.

V and J are TRBV28 and TRBJ1-3; weak D call: TRBD1 (6 bases). The V end was cut by 4 bases, the J end by 2 bases, with 12 bases between. CDR1 MDHEN and CDR2 SYDVKM come from the germline V gene. The CDR3 consists of 15 residues. The CDR3 bases are TGTGCCAGCAGTTCAGCAGGGGTAACTGGAAACACCATATATTTT. Its protein is CASSSAGVTGNTIYF.

The J gene is TRBJ2-7, the V gene TRBV4-2, with 10 positions matching TRBD2. Looked up from germline, CDR1 is LGHNA and CDR2 is YNFKEQ. With 3 bases clipped from V and 6 bases from J, the junction kept 17 bases outside the gene matches. The length of the CDR3 is 18 residues. CDR3 sequence (DNA): TGTGCCAGCAGCCAGGCTTTAGGGCTAGCGGGAGTGAGGGCCGAGCAGTACTTC. As protein: CASSQALGLAGVRAEQYF.

The V call is TRBV2, the J call TRBJ1-1; no reliable D call. This CDR3 comprises 13 residues. Germline V gene sequence: CDR1 SNHLY, CDR2 FYNNEI. Trimming removed 4 bases at V and 2 bases at J, with 8 bases between. CDR3 in amino acids: CASSGTANTEAFF. CDR3 nucleotide sequence: TGTGCCAGCAGTGGGACGGCCAACACTGAAGCTTTCTTT.

This chain connects TRBV28 to TRBJ2-3; 7 bases match TRBD2. The CDR3 has 16 residues. From germline, CDR1 is MDHEN and CDR2 SYDVKM. The V segment lost 1 base and the J segment 2 bases; nucleotides outside the gene matches: 6. The CDR3 sequence: CASSLYAGENTDTQYF. The CDR3, as DNA: TGTGCCAGCAGTTTATATGCGGGAGAGAACACAGATACGCAGTATTTT.

The chain has TRBV7-9 and TRBJ1-1; no definite D call. The ends were cut back, 1 base at V and 8 bases at J, with 8 bases in the middle. The CDR3 loop spans 12 amino acids. Per the germline V gene, CDR1 is SEHNR and CDR2 is FQNEAQ (reference sequence). CDR3 nucleotide sequence: TGTGCCAGCAGCTTAGTGGGTGGGGAAGCTTTCTTT. Its protein product is CASSLVGGEAFF.

The chain is built from TRBV4-2 and TRBJ2-1; TRBD2 might be the D (6 bases). Trimming removed 6 bases at V and 4 bases at J, with 19 bases between. This CDR3 contains 16 residues. Per the germline V gene, CDR1 is LGHNA and CDR2 is YNFKEQ. CDR3 coding DNA: TGTGCCAGCAGTCCGGAGGGCGCGGTAGGGTACAATGAGCAGTTCTTC. Its translation: CASSPEGAVGYNEQFF.

The rearrangement links TRBV6-6 to TRBJ1-4; TRBD1 matches 9 bases. V lost 5 bases to trimming and J lost 7 bases; unmatched junction nucleotides: 5. The CDR3 consists of 14 residues. Germline V gene data show CDR1 as MNHNY and CDR2 as SVGAGI (reference sequence). The CDR3, as DNA: TGTGCCAGCAGTCCCGGACAGGGGCGTGAAAAACTGTTTTTT. Translation gives CASSPGQGREKLFF.

V gene TRBV7-6 combines with J gene TRBJ2-7; 9 bases are shared with TRBD2. V dropped 1 base and J dropped 2; count of bases not matched to a gene: 6. From germline, CDR1 is SGHVS and CDR2 FNYEAQ. The CDR3 runs 16 residues. In nucleotides, the CDR3 is TGTGCCAGCAGCTTAGAGGCTAGCGGGAATGCCTACGAGCAGTACTTC. Translating it yields CASSLEASGNAYEQYF.

V is TRBV7-2 and J is TRBJ1-4; the D gene is possibly TRBD1 (5 bases). Trimming took 5 bases from V and 7 from J, leaving 14 bases between them. The germline V gene encodes CDR1 SGHTA and CDR2 FQGNSA. The CDR3 covers 14 residues. In DNA, the CDR3 is TGTGCCAGCAGCCCTCAGGGTATAAGTGAAAAACTGTTTTTT. This gives the protein CASSPQGISEKLFF.

V is TRBV7-2 and J is TRBJ2-7, with a weak D call TRBD1 (6 bases). Germline assignment: CDR1 SGHTA and CDR2 FQGNSA. The V end was cut by 3 bases, the J end by 3 bases, with 15 bases between. The CDR3 sequence is 15 residues long. The CDR3: CASSLGDGGLYEQYF. CDR3 DNA: TGTGCCAGCAGCTTGGGGGATGGGGGCCTCTACGAGCAGTACTTC.